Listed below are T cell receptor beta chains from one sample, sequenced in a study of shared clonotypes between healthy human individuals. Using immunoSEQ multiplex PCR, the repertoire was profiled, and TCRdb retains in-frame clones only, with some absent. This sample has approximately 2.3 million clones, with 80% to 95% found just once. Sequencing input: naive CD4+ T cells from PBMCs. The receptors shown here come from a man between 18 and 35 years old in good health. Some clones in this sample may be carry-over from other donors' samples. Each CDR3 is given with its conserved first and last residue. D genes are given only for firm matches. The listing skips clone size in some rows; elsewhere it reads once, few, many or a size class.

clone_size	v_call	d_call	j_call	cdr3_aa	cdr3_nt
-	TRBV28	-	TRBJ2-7	CASTQKREQYF	TGTGCCAGCACTCAGAAGAGGGAGCAGTACTTC
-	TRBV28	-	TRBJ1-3	CASSLENGRAGLGNTIYF	TGTGCCAGCAGTTTAGAAAACGGCAGGGCTGGACTTGGAAACACCATATATTTT
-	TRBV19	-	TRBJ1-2	CASTLGTYGYTF	TGTGCCAGTACTTTGGGGACCTATGGCTACACCTTC
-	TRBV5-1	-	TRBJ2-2	CASSLFSDTGELFF	TGCGCCAGCAGCTTGTTCAGCGACACCGGGGAGCTGTTTTTT
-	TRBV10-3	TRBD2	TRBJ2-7	CAISSASGAAYEQYF	TGTGCCATCAGTTCCGCTAGCGGAGCGGCCTACGAGCAGTACTTC
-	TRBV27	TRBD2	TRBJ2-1	CASSIGTSGRHSYNEQFF	TGTGCCAGCAGTATCGGGACTAGCGGGAGGCACTCCTACAATGAGCAGTTCTTC
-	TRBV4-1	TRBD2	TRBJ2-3	CASSQFSGRTSTDTQYF	TGCGCCAGCAGCCAATTTAGCGGGAGAACTAGCACAGATACGCAGTATTTT
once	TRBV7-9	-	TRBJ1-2	CASSWRGGGWGYTF	TGTGCCAGCAGCTGGAGAGGCGGGGGCTGGGGCTACACCTTC
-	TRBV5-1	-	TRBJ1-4	CASSFIAGLDEKLFF	TGCGCCAGCAGCTTTATAGCGGGGCTTGACGAAAAACTGTTTTTT
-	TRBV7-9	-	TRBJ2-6	CASNNPLGRTSGANVLTF	TGTGCCAGCAACAACCCTCTCGGACGGACCTCTGGGGCCAACGTCCTGACTTTC
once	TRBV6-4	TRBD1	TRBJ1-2	CASSPNPDRVRYGYTF	TGTGCCAGCAGCCCAAACCCCGACAGGGTCCGATATGGCTACACCTTC
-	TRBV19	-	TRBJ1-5	CASSIQGRSNQPQHF	TGTGCCAGTAGTATCCAGGGACGGAGCAATCAGCCCCAGCATTTT
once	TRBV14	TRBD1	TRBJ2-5	CASSRRTGTRGETQYF	TGTGCCAGCAGCCGGCGGACAGGGACGAGGGGGGAGACCCAGTACTTC
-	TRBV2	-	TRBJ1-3	CASSAQGSGNTIYF	TGTGCCAGCAGTGCGCAAGGCTCTGGAAACACCATATATTTT
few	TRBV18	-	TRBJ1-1	CASSPSLTGDDTEAFF	TGTGCCAGCTCACCAAGTTTGACTGGGGACGACACTGAAGCTTTCTTT
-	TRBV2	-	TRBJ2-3	CASSDRSGTPPDTQYF	TGTGCCAGCAGTGATCGAAGCGGCACCCCCCCAGATACGCAGTATTTT
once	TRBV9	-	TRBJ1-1	CASSSGKTWNTEAFF	TGTGCCAGCAGCTCTGGGAAGACGTGGAACACTGAAGCTTTCTTT
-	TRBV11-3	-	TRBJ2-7	CASSSDRRRSYEQYF	TGTGCCAGCAGCTCCGACAGGAGGCGGTCCTACGAGCAGTACTTC
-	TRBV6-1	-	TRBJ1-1	CASSVKGAGTEAFF	TGTGCCAGCAGTGTGAAGGGAGCGGGAACTGAAGCTTTCTTT
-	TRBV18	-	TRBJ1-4	CASSPNLPENNEKLFF	TGTGCCAGCTCACCAAACCTCCCCGAAAATAATGAAAAACTGTTTTTT
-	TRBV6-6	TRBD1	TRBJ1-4	CASSYSRGNEKLFF	TGTGCCAGCAGCTACTCCAGGGGGAATGAAAAACTGTTTTTT
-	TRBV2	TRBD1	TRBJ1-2	CASSVDRHYGYTF	TGTGCCAGCAGCGTGGACAGGCACTATGGCTACACCTTC
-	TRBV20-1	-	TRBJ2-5	CSAIGGNTQYF	TGCAGTGCTATAGGAGGCAACACCCAGTACTTC
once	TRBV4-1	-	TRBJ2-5	CASSQDSRGKTQYF	TGCGCCAGCAGCCAAGATTCCAGGGGAAAGACCCAGTACTTC
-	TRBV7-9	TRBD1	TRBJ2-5	CASSADRGRETQYF	TGTGCCAGCAGCGCGGACAGGGGGAGGGAGACCCAGTACTTC
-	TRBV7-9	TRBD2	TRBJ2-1	CAWGLAVGGQFF	TGTGCCTGGGGACTAGCGGTGGGCGGGCAGTTCTTC
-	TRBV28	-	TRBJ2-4	CASSKEGGFKNIQYF	TGTGCCAGCAGTAAAGAAGGGGGGTTCAAAAACATTCAGTACTTC
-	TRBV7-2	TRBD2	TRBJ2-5	CASSEGLAGGWETQYF	TGTGCCAGCAGCGAAGGACTAGCGGGAGGGTGGGAGACCCAGTACTTC
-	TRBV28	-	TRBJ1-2	CASSLRTDYGYTF	TGTGCCAGCAGTCTCCGGACGGACTATGGCTACACCTTC
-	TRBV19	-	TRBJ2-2	CASSYGDPNTGELFF	TGTGCCAGCTCCTATGGGGACCCGAACACCGGGGAGCTGTTTTTT
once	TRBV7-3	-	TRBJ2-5	CASSPRAGTETQYF	TGTGCCAGCAGCCCACGGGCAGGGACGGAGACCCAGTACTTC
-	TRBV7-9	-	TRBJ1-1	CASSIGVNTEAFF	TGTGCCAGCAGCATCGGGGTGAACACTGAAGCTTTCTTT
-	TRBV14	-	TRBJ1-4	CASSPGREKLFF	TGTGCCAGCAGCCCCGGTCGGGAAAAACTGTTTTTT
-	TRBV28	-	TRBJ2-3	CASSLWGTDTQYF	TGTGCCAGCAGTTTATGGGGCACAGATACGCAGTATTTT
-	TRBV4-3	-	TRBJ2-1	CASSPRRYNEQFF	TGCGCCAGCAGCCCCCGACGGTACAATGAGCAGTTCTTC
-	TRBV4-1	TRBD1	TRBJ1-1	CASSRDPGQGRTEAFF	TGCGCCAGCAGCCGCGACCCGGGACAGGGGAGGACTGAAGCTTTCTTT
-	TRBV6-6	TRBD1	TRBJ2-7	CASSYRQGATYEQYF	TGTGCCAGCAGTTACAGACAGGGGGCGACCTACGAGCAGTACTTC
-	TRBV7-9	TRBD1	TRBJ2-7	CASSVLGQGSSYEQYF	TGTGCCAGCAGCGTACTGGGACAGGGTAGTTCCTACGAGCAGTACTTC
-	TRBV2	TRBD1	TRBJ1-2	CASTQGANGYTF	TGTGCCAGCACACAGGGGGCTAATGGCTACACCTTC
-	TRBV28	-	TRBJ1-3	CASSFLGNTIYF	TGTGCCAGCAGTTTTTTGGGAAACACCATATATTTT
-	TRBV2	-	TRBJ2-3	CASSEDAGGPMHTQYF	TGTGCCAGCAGTGAAGATGCAGGAGGCCCCATGCATACGCAGTATTTT
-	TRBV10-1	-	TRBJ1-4	CASSESYREKLFF	TGCGCCAGCAGTGAGTCTTATCGGGAAAAACTGTTTTTT
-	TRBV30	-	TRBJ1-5	CALGVRGRANQPQHF	TGTGCCCTCGGGGTGAGAGGCAGGGCCAATCAGCCCCAGCATTTT
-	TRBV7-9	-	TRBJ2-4	CASSLPGGDIQYF	TGTGCCAGCAGCTTACCAGGGGGGGACATTCAGTACTTC
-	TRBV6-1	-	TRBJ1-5	CASFSPPEPQHF	TGTGCCAGCTTCTCCCCACCGGAGCCCCAGCATTTT
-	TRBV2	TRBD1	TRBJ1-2	CASRWDRGGYGYTF	TGTGCCAGCAGGTGGGACAGGGGAGGGTATGGCTACACCTTC
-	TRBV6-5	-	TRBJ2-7	CASSRGSWEQYF	TGTGCCAGCAGTCGGGGCAGCTGGGAGCAGTACTTC
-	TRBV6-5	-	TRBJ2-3	CASIDGGRGTQYF	TGTGCCAGCATCGACGGGGGTAGGGGTACGCAGTATTTT
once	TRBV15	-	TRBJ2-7	CATSRETRTAVYF	TGTGCCACCAGCAGGGAAACAAGGACAGCGGTGTACTTC
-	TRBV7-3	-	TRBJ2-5	CASSFTGPHQETQYF	TGTGCCAGCAGCTTCACCGGGCCTCACCAAGAGACCCAGTACTTC
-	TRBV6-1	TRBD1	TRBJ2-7	CASSVGPGQGAYEQYF	TGTGCCAGCAGTGTAGGACCGGGACAGGGGGCTTACGAGCAGTACTTC
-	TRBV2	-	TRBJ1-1	CASSVGLPNTEAFF	TGTGCCAGCAGTGTGGGACTTCCGAACACTGAAGCTTTCTTT
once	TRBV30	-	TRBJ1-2	CAWRSYYGYTF	TGTGCCTGGAGGTCCTACTATGGCTACACCTTC